The 14 T cell receptor beta chains below all came from one sample that was sequenced in a study of T cell responses to AZD1222 COVID-19 vaccine. The repertoire was sequenced with immunoSEQ multiplex PCR; TCRdb's copy has only in-frame clones and lacks some. The sample lists around 70,000 clones, about three quarters occurring once. Sequenced material: peripheral blood, taken on day 0 of AZD1222 vaccination. Receptor source: an adult in good health.

The chain links TRBV5-1 to TRBJ2-5; possibly TRBD1 for D (6 bases). This CDR3 comprises 15 residues. Trimming pared 4 bases from V and 7 bases from J, leaving 20 bases between. In germline, CDR1 is SGHRS, CDR2 YFSETQ. The CDR3 region is CASSPDDRSRGTQYF. The CDR3 region has the DNA TGCGCCAGCAGCCCCGACGACAGGAGCCGGGGGACCCAGTACTTC.

This clone was counted only a few times. V gene TRBV19 combines with J gene TRBJ1-2; D not resolved. This CDR3 spans 14 amino acids. The germline gives CDR1 LNHDA, CDR2 SQIVND (reference sequence). The V and J ends lost 4 bases and 0 bases respectively, with 9 bases between them. The CDR3 DNA sequence: TGTGCCAGTAGTACCCAACGAGCTAACTATGGCTACACCTTC. It is translated as CASSTQRANYGYTF.

This chain connects TRBV10-3 to TRBJ1-2, with TRBD1 as a possible D gene (6 bases). Trimming pared 6 bases from V and 4 bases from J, leaving 12 bases between. From germline, CDR1 is ENHRY and CDR2 SYGVKD. The CDR3 loop spans 13 amino acids. The CDR3 bases are TGTGCCATCAGCGTTGGACAGCCCTATGGCTACACCTTC. This encodes CAISVGQPYGYTF.

The J gene is TRBJ1-5, the V gene TRBV5-1, with 11 bases identical to TRBD1. CDR1 is SGHRS, CDR2 YFSETQ, per germline. This CDR3 is built from 15 residues. With V trimmed by 3 bases and J by 6 bases, 5 bases remained unmatched. The CDR3 region has the DNA TGCGCCAGCAGCTCCGGGACAGGGGGATCTCAGCCCCAGCATTTT. Residues: CASSSGTGGSQPQHF.

The chain has TRBV18 and TRBJ1-2; 8 bases line up with TRBD1. The CDR3 is made up of 16 amino acids. Trimming took 2 bases from V and 6 from J; bases not matched to a gene: 11. From germline, CDR1 is KGHSH and CDR2 LQKENI. The CDR3 sequence is CASSPSQGGMDHGYTF. As DNA, the CDR3 is TGTGCCAGCTCACCATCACAGGGGGGGATGGATCATGGCTACACCTTC.

The chain carries TRBV30 and TRBJ1-5, with TRBD1 as a possible D gene (5 bases). V was shortened by 4 bases and J by 1 base, with 11 bases between the two germline ends. The CDR3 spans 14 residues. Germline V gene data show CDR1 as GTSNPN and CDR2 as SVGIG (reference sequence). CDR3 region: CAWNAGRSNQPQHF. The CDR3 region has the DNA TGTGCCTGGAATGCGGGACGGAGCAATCAGCCCCAGCATTTT.

The V gene is TRBV21-1, the J gene TRBJ2-5. TRBV21-1 is tagged as a pseudogene. This CDR3 has 15 residues. In DNA form, the CDR3 reads TGTGCCAGCATAGGGGGCGGGGGATTCGAAGAGACCCAGTACTTC. Translating it yields CASIGGGGFEETQYF.

This clone was counted only a few times. V is TRBV28 and J is TRBJ2-7; weak D call: TRBD2 (7 bases). The CDR3 has 14 residues. Germline lookup yields CDR1 MDHEN and CDR2 SYDVKM. The V end was cut by 3 bases, the J end by 2 bases, with 11 bases between. The CDR3 spells CASSLGGPTYEQYF. The CDR3 coding sequence is TGTGCCAGCAGTTTGGGGGGGCCCACCTACGAGCAGTACTTC.

This clone was counted between two and nine times. The chain joins TRBV3-1 (or the pseudogene TRBV3-2) to TRBJ1-6; D not certain. There are 15 residues in the CDR3. V gave up 4 bases and J gave up 6 bases, with 13 bases separating them. Germline V gives CDR1 LGHDT, CDR2 YNNKEL (reference sequence). The CDR3 DNA follows: TGTGCCAGCAGCCTTTCGTCGGGATCTAATTCACCCCTCCACTTT. Amino acids: CASSLSSGSNSPLHF.

CDR3: CASSSRQEFGEKLFF. The CDR3 nucleotides read TGTGCCAGTAGTTCGCGACAGGAATTCGGTGAAAAACTGTTTTTT. V is TRBV19 and J is TRBJ1-4; weak D call: TRBD1 (6 bases). Per germline, CDR1 LNHDA and CDR2 SQIVND (reference sequence). The CDR3 extends over 15 amino acids. Trimming took off 5 bases at V and 7 bases at J, with 17 bases between the two ends. Combining the CDR3 with reference TRBV19 and TRBJ1-4 gives the whole variable domain DGGITQSPKYLFRKEGQNVTLSCEQNLNHDAMYWYRQDPGQGLRLIYYSQIVNDFQKGDIAEGYSVSREKKESFPLTVTSAQKNPTAFYLCASSSRQEFGEKLFFGSGTQLSVL.

The chain recombines TRBV6-5 with TRBJ2-2; 7 nucleotides agree with TRBD1. This CDR3 is 16 amino acids long. V lost 3 bases to trimming and J lost 1 base; unmatched junction nucleotides: 5. In germline, CDR1 is MNHEY, CDR2 SVGAGI. The DNA of the CDR3 is TGTGCCAGCAGTTATGGGACAGCGCTGAACACCGGGGAGCTGTTTTTT. Translating gives CASSYGTALNTGELFF.

Here the CDR3 reads CASSPDPEGYTGELFF. In DNA, the CDR3 is TGTGCCAGCAGCCCCGACCCCGAGGGTTACACCGGGGAGCTGTTTTTT. The genes are TRBV5-4 and TRBJ2-2; D perhaps matches TRBD2 (5 bases). V lost 4 bases, J lost 3 bases, and 16 bases lay in between. The CDR3 extends over 16 amino acids. Germline CDR1 and CDR2: SGHNT and YYREEE (reference sequence).

The V gene is TRBV4-3, the J gene TRBJ2-3; D perhaps matches TRBD2 (5 bases). The germline V and J ends were trimmed by 0 bases and 0 bases, with 10 bases remaining between them. The CDR3 consists of 16 residues. Germline loops: CDR1 LGHNA, CDR2 YSLEER. The CDR3 region is CASSQEPSTSTDTQYF. In DNA, the CDR3 is TGCGCCAGCAGCCAAGAGCCTAGCACTAGCACAGATACGCAGTATTTT.

CDR3: CASSQEGGSNEKLFF. The CDR3 DNA sequence: TGCGCCAGCAGCCAAGAGGGGGGGAGTAATGAAAAACTGTTTTTT. The rearrangement links TRBV4-3 to TRBJ1-4; a weak D match, TRBD1 (5 bases). Germline lookup yields CDR1 LGHNA and CDR2 YSLEER. The CDR3 has 15 residues. Trimming left V 0 bases short and J 4 bases short, with 9 bases between.